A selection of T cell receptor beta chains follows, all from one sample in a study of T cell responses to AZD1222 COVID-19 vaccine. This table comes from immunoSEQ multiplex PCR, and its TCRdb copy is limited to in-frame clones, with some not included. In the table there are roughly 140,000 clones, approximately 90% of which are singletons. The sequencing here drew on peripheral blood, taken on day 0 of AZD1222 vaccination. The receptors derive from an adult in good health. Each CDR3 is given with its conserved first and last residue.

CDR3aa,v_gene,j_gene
CASSLVGGRSGEQYF,TRBV5-1,TRBJ2-7
CSASKGVEADTQYF,TRBV20-1,TRBJ2-3
CASSLSANKNIQYF,TRBV7-2,TRBJ2-4
CASSQGVNTEAFF,TRBV2,TRBJ1-1
CASSFREAQREQYF,TRBV5-6,TRBJ2-7
CSVTDGATDTQYF,TRBV29-1,TRBJ2-3
CASSLQTGTEKLFF,TRBV7-9,TRBJ1-4
CARSLRPRFPGRLMNTEAFF,TRBV5-3,TRBJ1-1
CASSLRTDQPQHF,TRBV7-2,TRBJ1-5
CSVRSAGGEKLFF,TRBV29-1,TRBJ1-4
CASSTQGDGTEAFF,TRBV19,TRBJ1-1
CAGAGSSGYTF,TRBV2,TRBJ1-2
CASRSPAGGEAFF,TRBV16,TRBJ1-1
CATSDRTENNEQFF,TRBV24-1,TRBJ2-1
CASSRTVNNSPLHF,TRBV9,TRBJ1-6
CASSPGLAGVVETQYF,TRBV18,TRBJ2-5
CAWSVQGNGIGFF,TRBV30,TRBJ1-4
CASSARAGGTYNEQFF,TRBV7-2,TRBJ2-1
CASSEEGRGSNQPQHF,TRBV6-1,TRBJ1-5
CASSQAGRYGYTF,TRBV3-1/TRBV3-2,TRBJ1-2
CASSTGQGAQSHTF,TRBV2,TRBJ1-2
CASSLEVSNQPQHF,TRBV7-2,TRBJ1-5
CASSGKQGDNSPLHF,TRBV9,TRBJ1-6
CAISEPGDYGYTF,TRBV10-3,TRBJ1-2
CASSPALTDLNTEAFF,TRBV7-6,TRBJ1-1
CASSGDLAGAFDEQFF,TRBV27,TRBJ2-1
CASSLDTSLNTIYF,TRBV5-1,TRBJ1-3
CASSIDQRYGYTF,TRBV19,TRBJ1-2
CASSPNLEMNTEAFF,TRBV28,TRBJ1-1
CASSQALGTAYEQYF,TRBV6-5,TRBJ2-7
CASSETSGSLDEQFF,TRBV6-4,TRBJ2-1
CAWFRGAEGSTEAFF,TRBV11-3,TRBJ1-1
CASSFSPAAVYGYTF,TRBV19,TRBJ1-2
CASTQTPAKNIQYF,TRBV6-5,TRBJ2-4
CASSSHLGQGANYGYTF,TRBV28,TRBJ1-2
CASSLLRGSEQYF,TRBV6-5,TRBJ2-7
CASSVLDRGLNEQFF,TRBV9,TRBJ2-1
CASSRTSGRSDEQFF,TRBV19,TRBJ2-1
CASSFRSGANVLTF,TRBV28,TRBJ2-6
CASSLGASGRAFYEQFF,TRBV7-2,TRBJ2-1
CASSFRANNSPLHF,TRBV5-5,TRBJ1-6
CASSLTTVHSNQPQHF,TRBV28,TRBJ1-5
CASTQGGNTIYF,TRBV2,TRBJ1-3
CASSPRQGFNEQFF,TRBV7-9,TRBJ2-1
CASSAHRRERNSPLHF,TRBV6-2/TRBV6-3,TRBJ1-6
CASSEGLAASTDTQYF,TRBV6-1,TRBJ2-3
CASSSISGAGANVLTF,TRBV28,TRBJ2-6
CASSLGIHFGQDANYGYTF,TRBV28,TRBJ1-2
CATSTFERAGTSYEQYF,TRBV6-2/TRBV6-3,TRBJ2-7
CASSDPSAGVMNTEAFF,TRBV25-1,TRBJ1-1